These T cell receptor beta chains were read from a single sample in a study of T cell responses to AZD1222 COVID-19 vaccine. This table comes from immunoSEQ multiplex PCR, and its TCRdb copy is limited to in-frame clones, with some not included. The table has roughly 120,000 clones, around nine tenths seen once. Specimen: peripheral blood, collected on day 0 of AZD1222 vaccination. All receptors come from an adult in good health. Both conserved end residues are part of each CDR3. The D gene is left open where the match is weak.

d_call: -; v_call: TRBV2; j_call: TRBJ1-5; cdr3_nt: TGTGCCAGCAGTGATCGAAGTTTCTATAGCAATCAGCCCCAGCATTTT; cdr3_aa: CASSDRSFYSNQPQHF
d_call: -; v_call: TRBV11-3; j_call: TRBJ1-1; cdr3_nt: TGTGCCAGCAGCTTGACCTCGGGCTCCTACACTGAAGCTTTCTTT; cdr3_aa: CASSLTSGSYTEAFF
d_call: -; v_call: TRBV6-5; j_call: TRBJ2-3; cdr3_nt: TGTGCCAGCAGTTATCCCACTCCAGATACGCAGTATTTT; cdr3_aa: CASSYPTPDTQYF
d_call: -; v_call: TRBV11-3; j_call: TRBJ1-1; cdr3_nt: TGTGCCAGCAGCCGGAACGGACATCTGAACACTGAAGCTTTCTTT; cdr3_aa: CASSRNGHLNTEAFF
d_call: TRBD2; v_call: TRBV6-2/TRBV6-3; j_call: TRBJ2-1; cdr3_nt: TGTGCCAGCAGTTACTCCCTCGGGCGGGAGCTAAGCGATGAGCAGTTCTTC; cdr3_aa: CASSYSLGRELSDEQFF
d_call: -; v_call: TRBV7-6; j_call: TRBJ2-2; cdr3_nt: TGTGCCAGCAGCGGGTACAGGGACAACGGGCTGTTTTTT; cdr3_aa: CASSGYRDNGLFF
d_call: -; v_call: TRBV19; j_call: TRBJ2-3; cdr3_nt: TGTGCCAGTAGTGATGCGGGGATAGCAGATACGCAGTATTTT; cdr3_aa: CASSDAGIADTQYF
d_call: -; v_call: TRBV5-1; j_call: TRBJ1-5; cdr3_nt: TGCGCCAGCAGCTTGTCGGACAGCCTCAATCAGCCCCAGCATTTT; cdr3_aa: CASSLSDSLNQPQHF
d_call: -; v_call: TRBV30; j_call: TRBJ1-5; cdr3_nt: TGTGCCTGGAGTGTAAGGGGGAATCAGCCCCAGCATTTT; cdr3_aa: CAWSVRGNQPQHF
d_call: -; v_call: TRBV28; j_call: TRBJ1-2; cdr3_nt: TGTGCCAGCAGCACAGGAAACTATGGCTACACCTTC; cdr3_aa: CASSTGNYGYTF
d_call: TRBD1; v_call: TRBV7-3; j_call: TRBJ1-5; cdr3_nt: TGTGCCAGCAGCTTATGTTGGTCCAGGGGGAACCGGCCCCAGCATTTT; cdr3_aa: CASSLCWSRGNRPQHF
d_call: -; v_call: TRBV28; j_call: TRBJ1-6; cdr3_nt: TGTGCCAGCAGTTCGGGCGGTAATAGGAATTCACCCCTCCACTTT; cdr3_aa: CASSSGGNRNSPLHF
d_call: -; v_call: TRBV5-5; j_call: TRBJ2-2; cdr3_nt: TGTGCCAGCAGCTCGGGACCCACAGGGGAGCTGTTTTTT; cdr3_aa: CASSSGPTGELFF
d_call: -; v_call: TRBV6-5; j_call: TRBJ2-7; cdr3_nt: TGTGCCAGCACGGGGACCGGGTTTTACGAGCAGTACTTC; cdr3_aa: CASTGTGFYEQYF
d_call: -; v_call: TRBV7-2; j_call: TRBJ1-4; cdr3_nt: TGTGCCAGCAGCCAGCCCCAGGACGGGGAAAAACTGTTTTTT; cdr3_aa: CASSQPQDGEKLFF
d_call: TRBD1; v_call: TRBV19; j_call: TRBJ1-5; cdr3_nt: TGTGCCAGTAGCCCCTGGGCCACAGGGGGCAATCAGCCCCAGCATTTT; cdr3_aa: CASSPWATGGNQPQHF
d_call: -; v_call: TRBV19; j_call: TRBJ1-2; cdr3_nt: TGTGCCAGTAGTCTGCAGGGGAAAGACTATGGCTACACCTTC; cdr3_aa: CASSLQGKDYGYTF